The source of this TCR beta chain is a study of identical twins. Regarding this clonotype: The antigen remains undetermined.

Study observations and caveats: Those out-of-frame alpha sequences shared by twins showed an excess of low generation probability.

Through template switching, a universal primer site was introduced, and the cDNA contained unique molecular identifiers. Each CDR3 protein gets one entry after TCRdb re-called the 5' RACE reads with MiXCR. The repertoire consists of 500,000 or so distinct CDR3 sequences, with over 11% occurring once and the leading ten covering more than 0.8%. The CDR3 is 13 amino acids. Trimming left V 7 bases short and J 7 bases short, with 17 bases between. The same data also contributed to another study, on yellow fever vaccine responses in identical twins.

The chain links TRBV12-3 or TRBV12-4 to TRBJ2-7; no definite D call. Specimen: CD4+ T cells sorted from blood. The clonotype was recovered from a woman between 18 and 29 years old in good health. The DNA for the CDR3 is TGTGCCAGCAAAGGTCCGGTATTAGGTGAGCAGTACTTC. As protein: CASKGPVLGEQYF.